A single sample is the source of the 21 T cell receptor beta chains below, sequenced in a study of identical twins. TCRdb called the 5' RACE reads again in MiXCR, with one record for every CDR3 protein. The profile shows more than 200,000 distinct CDR3 sequences, around 9.6% of them singletons. Material for sequencing was memory (CD45RO+) T cells sorted from blood. The receptor set was obtained from a woman younger than 30 in good health.

The table lists this clonotype with many counts. J is TRBJ2-2 and V is TRBV7-9; the D gene is possibly TRBD2 (6 bases). CDR3 length equals 16 residues. V lost 4 bases and J lost 6, with 18 bases in between. Looked up from germline, CDR1 is SEHNR and CDR2 is FQNEAQ (reference sequence). In DNA, the CDR3 is TGTGCCAGCAGCTGGGAAGCAGGAGGGCTTTCCGGGGAGCTGTTTTTT. Protein product: CASSWEAGGLSGELFF.

The chain couples TRBV20-1 to TRBJ2-7; 13 bases are shared with TRBD2. Germline loops: CDR1 DFQATT, CDR2 SNEGSKA (reference sequence). After removal of 5 bases from V and 4 bases from J, the junction contained 11 bases not matched to a gene. The CDR3 length is 16 residues. This chain's CDR3 is CSAASTQTSGRYEQYF. Here the CDR3 DNA reads TGCAGTGCTGCCAGTACGCAGACTAGCGGGAGGTACGAGCAGTACTTC.

V and J are TRBV5-8 and TRBJ2-1, with a weak D call TRBD2 (6 bases). The CDR3 has 15 amino acids. The germline V and J ends were trimmed by 2 bases and 1 base, with 10 bases remaining between them. CDR1 and CDR2 from the germline V gene are SGHTS and YDEGEE. CDR3 protein: CASSLWRDSYNEQFF. CDR3 nucleotide sequence: TGTGCCAGCAGCTTATGGCGGGATTCCTACAATGAGCAGTTCTTC.

The chain couples TRBV10-3 to TRBJ2-3; tentative D call: TRBD2 (5 bases). The germline V gene encodes CDR1 ENHRY and CDR2 SYGVKD. The CDR3 has 13 residues. Deletions cut 5 bases from V and 6 bases from J, with 12 bases between. In nucleotides, the CDR3 is TGTGCCATCAGTACCCTACCGGGGGATACGCAGTATTTT. Amino acids: CAISTLPGDTQYF.

The CDR3 nucleotides are TGCGCCAGCAGCCAAGATACAGGGGTAGGCACTGAAGCTTTCTTT. Translating it yields CASSQDTGVGTEAFF. The chain carries TRBV4-1 and TRBJ1-1; 7 bases line up with TRBD1. V shed 0 bases, J shed 4 bases, and the junction held 5 bases outside the gene matches. CDR1 is MGHRA and CDR2 is YSYEKL in the germline V gene. The CDR3 is 15 residues long.

V and J are TRBV10-3 and TRBJ1-2; 7 positions agree with TRBD1. This CDR3 has 14 residues. After removal of 0 bases from V and 8 bases from J, the junction contained 6 bases not matched to a gene. The V gene's germline CDR1 is ENHRY and CDR2 SYGVKD. CDR3 sequence: CAISESIGQEGYTF. In nucleotides, the CDR3 is TGTGCCATCAGTGAGTCTATCGGACAGGAAGGCTACACCTTC.

The chain has TRBV10-3 and TRBJ2-7; D not resolved. V was trimmed by 4 bases and J by 5 bases, leaving 12 bases between them. The germline gives CDR1 ENHRY, CDR2 SYGVKD. This CDR3 contains 13 residues. In nucleotides, the CDR3 is TGTGCCATCAGTGGGGTAGTATCTAACGAGCAGTACTTC. This gives the protein CAISGVVSNEQYF.

The V gene is TRBV5-5, the J gene TRBJ2-5; 8 bases agree with TRBD1. The CDR3 has 15 amino acids. The V and J ends lost 0 bases and 4 bases, in that order; junction bases with no gene match: 5. CDR1 and CDR2 (germline): SGHKS, YYEKEE (reference sequence). Here the CDR3 DNA reads TGTGCCAGCAGCTTGGAGGGACAGGTCAGAGAGACCCAGTACTTC. Encoded protein: CASSLEGQVRETQYF.

This clonotype has at least ten counts. The chain joins TRBV20-1 to TRBJ2-1; perhaps TRBD1 as D (5 bases). The CDR3 length is 12 residues. V gave up 6 bases and J gave up 9 bases, with 15 bases separating them. Germline V CDR1 and CDR2: DFQATT, SNEGSKA (reference sequence). The CDR3 bases are TGCAGTGCACGAGTAGGGGCCGCTGAGCAGTTCTTC. Amino acid sequence: CSARVGAAEQFF.

The chain is built from TRBV7-2 and TRBJ1-2, with TRBD1 matching 9 bases. V shed 4 bases and J 2 bases; nucleotides not matched to a gene: 5. The V gene's germline CDR1 is SGHTA and CDR2 FQGNSA. The CDR3 is 15 amino acids. CDR3 protein: CASSSNRGLNYGYTF. The DNA for the CDR3 is TGTGCCAGCAGCTCGAACAGGGGGCTCAACTATGGCTACACCTTC.

The rearrangement uses TRBV12-3 or TRBV12-4 and TRBJ2-7; 13 bases are shared with TRBD2. V dropped 6 bases and J dropped 5; count of bases not matched to a gene: 7. The CDR3 has 15 residues. In DNA, the CDR3 is TGTGCCAGCAGGCTAACTAGCGGGGGGGGGCACGAGCAGTACTTC. Amino acid sequence: CASRLTSGGGHEQYF.

This clonotype was detected only a few times. This chain joins TRBV10-3 and TRBJ2-7; unclear D gene. This CDR3 has 11 amino acids. The germline V and J ends were trimmed by 5 bases and 3 bases, with 5 bases remaining between them. The germline CDR1 and CDR2 sequences are ENHRY and SYGVKD. The CDR3 protein is CAISLDYEQYF. The DNA for the CDR3 is TGTGCCATCAGTTTGGACTACGAGCAGTACTTC.

The chain links TRBV10-3 to TRBJ2-2, with 8 positions matching TRBD2. Germline V gene sequence: CDR1 ENHRY, CDR2 SYGVKD. The CDR3 covers 15 residues. The V gene end was trimmed by 2 bases and the J gene end by 9 bases; junction bases not matched to a gene: 8. The CDR3 loop reads CAISERGGLTRELFF. The CDR3 bases are TGTGCCATCAGTGAGCGGGGGGGCCTAACCCGGGAGCTGTTTTTT.

This clonotype was seen a handful of times. The chain combines TRBV6-4 with TRBJ1-5; D is ambiguous. Trimming took 2 bases from V and 0 from J, leaving 17 bases between them. Germline V gene lookup returns CDR1 MRHNA and CDR2 SNTAGT. The CDR3 consists of 18 residues. CDR3 in amino acids: CASSDPNLRGYSNQPQHF. The CDR3 DNA sequence: TGTGCCAGCAGTGACCCTAACCTGCGAGGTTATAGCAATCAGCCCCAGCATTTT.

This clonotype was counted between two and nine times. The rearrangement links TRBV10-3 to TRBJ2-1; 12 bases match TRBD2. The V and J ends lost 3 bases and 0 bases, in that order; junction bases with no gene match: 3. The CDR3 is 17 amino acids. Germline loops: CDR1 ENHRY, CDR2 SYGVKD. DNA for the CDR3: TGTGCCATCAGTGATCGACTAGCGGGGGACTCCTACAATGAGCAGTTCTTC. Protein: CAISDRLAGDSYNEQFF.

This clonotype was observed a handful of times. Its ends do not fully match the called genes, so a read error is possible. The chain is built from TRBV20-1 and TRBJ1-2, with D tentatively TRBD1 (6 bases). CDR1 DFQATT and CDR2 SNEGSKA come from the germline V gene (reference sequence). The CDR3 runs to 12 residues. CDR3 bases: TGCAGTGCTAGGGCTACAGGGTATGACTACACCTTC. Its translation: CSARATGYDYTF.

In its sample, this clonotype was seen a few times. The genes are TRBV10-3 and TRBJ2-3, with 10 bases that match TRBD2. Looked up from germline, CDR1 is ENHRY and CDR2 is SYGVKD. This CDR3 contains 17 residues. Trimming removed 6 bases from V and 4 bases from J; junction bases left unmatched: 13. This chain's CDR3 is CAISMILAGTGADTQYF. Here the CDR3 DNA reads TGTGCCATCAGCATGATACTAGCGGGGACTGGAGCAGATACGCAGTATTTT.

By its share, this clonotype is medium-sized. The V and J genes are TRBV4-3 and TRBJ2-5; D not resolved. The CDR3 is made up of 14 amino acids. V shed 4 bases and J shed 6 bases, with 15 bases lying between them. The germline gives CDR1 LGHNA, CDR2 YSLEER. CDR3 nucleotides: TGCGCCAGCAGCCCCACTGGGCTAGTTAAGACCCAGTACTTC. Translating it yields CASSPTGLVKTQYF.

This clonotype has a handful of counts. This sequence joins TRBV2 and TRBJ2-2; D gene uncertain. This CDR3 is built from 15 residues. Trimming left V 8 bases short and J 1 base short, with 14 bases between. Germline V lookup: CDR1 SNHLY, CDR2 FYNNEI. Here the CDR3 reads CASVSRGRNTGELFF. CDR3 bases: TGTGCCAGCGTCTCCCGCGGCAGGAACACCGGGGAGCTGTTTTTT.

This clonotype was found a few times. In DNA, the CDR3 is TGCAGTTCGCGACCGGGGGGGGCCAGTAATGAGCAGTTCTTC. Translating it yields CSSRPGGASNEQFF. The chain recombines TRBV20-1 with TRBJ2-1; 8 nucleotides align to TRBD2. The germline CDR1 and CDR2 sequences are DFQATT and SNEGSKA (reference sequence). Trimming at V came to 8 bases and at J to 7 bases, leaving 13 bases not matched to a gene. The CDR3 has 14 residues.

This clonotype came up a few times. This chain connects TRBV12-3 or TRBV12-4 to TRBJ1-6; D is uncertain. The CDR3 sequence is 14 residues long. V was clipped by 3 bases and J by 10 bases, with 13 bases between them. CDR3 in amino acids: CASSFGQLSSPLHF. CDR3 nucleotide sequence: TGTGCCAGCAGTTTCGGGCAATTAAGCTCACCCCTCCACTTT.